The rows below give T cell receptor beta chains drawn from one sample of a study of blood T cell repertoires in COVID-19. Profiled with immunoSEQ multiplex PCR; TCRdb holds only in-frame clones, not every one. The sample contains more than 150,000 clones, 89% of which appear only once. Material for sequencing was peripheral blood. The source of these receptors is a man aged 40-49 years with acute or convalescent COVID-19. The CDR3 runs from the conserved cysteine through the conserved F or W. D genes are given only for firm matches. Clone sizes are given selectively: once, few, many, or a class where the clone is expanded.

TRBJ2-1 | 15 | NA | NA | TRBV5-1 | TGCGCCAGCAGTGGCGATGGGAGCTCCTACAATGAGCAGTTCTTC | CASSGDGSSYNEQFF
TRBJ1-2 | 14 | NA | TRBD1 | TRBV2 | TGTGCCAAGAAGGATCCGGGACAGAACTATGGCTACACCTTC | CAKKDPGQNYGYTF
TRBJ2-1 | 17 | NA | NA | TRBV19 | TGTGCCAGTAGTATAGGTCCGGGAAGGAGCGCCTACAATGAGCAGTTCTTC | CASSIGPGRSAYNEQFF
TRBJ1-1 | 12 | NA | NA | TRBV6-6 | TGTGCCAGCAGTTACGTGACTTTAGGAGCTTTCTTT | CASSYVTLGAFF
TRBJ2-3 | 15 | NA | NA | TRBV9 | TGTGCCAGCAGCATCCGGGGGGCCCTCACAGATACGCAGTATTTT | CASSIRGALTDTQYF
TRBJ1-1 | 16 | NA | NA | TRBV6-5 | TGTGCCAGCAGTTACAATCCGGGTGACGGGAACACTGAAGCTTTCTTT | CASSYNPGDGNTEAFF
TRBJ2-6 | 16 | NA | NA | TRBV2 | TGTGCCAGCAGTGAAGGCCGGGGCTCTGGGGCCAACGTCCTGACTTTC | CASSEGRGSGANVLTF
TRBJ2-7 | 16 | NA | NA | TRBV7-8 | TGTGCCAGCAGCTTAACGTCGCCTCGGGACATCCACGAGCAGTACTTC | CASSLTSPRDIHEQYF
TRBJ2-5 | 15 | NA | TRBD2 | TRBV5-1 | TGCGCCAGCAGCCTGGGACTAGCGGGGGGAGAGACCCAGTACTTC | CASSLGLAGGETQYF
TRBJ1-1 | 11 | NA | NA | TRBV5-8 | TGTGCCAGCAGCTTGGGAGGAGAAGCTTTCTTT | CASSLGGEAFF
TRBJ2-7 | 13 | few | TRBD1 | TRBV5-4 | TGTGCCAGCAGCTTAGGGACAGGGTACGAGCAGTACTTC | CASSLGTGYEQYF
TRBJ1-2 | 14 | NA | TRBD1 | TRBV5-6 | TGTGCCAGCAGCTTGGGACAGGGGTTGGGTGGCTACACCTTC | CASSLGQGLGGYTF
TRBJ2-5 | 15 | NA | NA | TRBV15 | TGTGCCACCAGCAGAGCCAGCGGTGGGGAAGAGACCCAGTACTTC | CATSRASGGEETQYF
TRBJ2-2 | 16 | NA | TRBD2 | TRBV19 | TGTGCCAGTAGTATTAATAGCGGGGGGCCAGCCGGGGAGCTGTTTTTT | CASSINSGGPAGELFF
TRBJ1-1 | 14 | NA | NA | TRBV5-4 | TGTGCCAGCAGCTCTAAGACAGAAAACACTGAAGCTTTCTTT | CASSSKTENTEAFF
TRBJ1-1 | 16 | NA | NA | TRBV6-2/TRBV6-3 | TGTGCCAGCAGTCCGCTCCGAGGCAGGGTAAGCACTGAAGCTTTCTTT | CASSPLRGRVSTEAFF
TRBJ1-4 | 16 | NA | NA | TRBV7-9 | TGTGCCAGCAGCTCACTCCTTGACGGGAGTGGTGAAAAACTGTTTTTT | CASSSLLDGSGEKLFF
TRBJ1-1 | 15 | NA | NA | TRBV7-9 | TGTGCCAGCAGCTTTATGCAGGGTCTGGACACTGAAGCTTTCTTT | CASSFMQGLDTEAFF
TRBJ1-1 | 13 | NA | NA | TRBV30 | TGTGCCTGGAGTGTGGCAGGTCACACTGAAGCTTTCTTT | CAWSVAGHTEAFF
TRBJ1-6 | 15 | NA | NA | TRBV19 | TGTGCCAGTAGTATAATGCGGGACGGCAATTCACCCCTCCACTTT | CASSIMRDGNSPLHF
TRBJ2-6 | 15 | NA | NA | TRBV5-1 | TGCGCCAGCAGCTTGGACGGAGTTGGGGCCAACGTCCTGACTTTC | CASSLDGVGANVLTF
TRBJ1-5 | 15 | NA | TRBD1 | TRBV19 | TGTGCCAGTAAGACAGGGGGCGCGGGCAATCAGCCCCAGCATTTT | CASKTGGAGNQPQHF
TRBJ2-5 | 14 | NA | TRBD2 | TRBV6-5 | TGTGCCAGCAGCCAGACTAGCGGGGTGGAGACCCAGTACTTC | CASSQTSGVETQYF
TRBJ1-6 | 12 | NA | NA | TRBV5-6 | TGTGCCAGCAGCTTCAGTGATTCACCCCTCCACTTT | CASSFSDSPLHF
TRBJ2-7 | 15 | NA | NA | TRBV11-2 | TGTGCCAGCAGCTCCCTCCGACGGGATTCCTACGAGCAGTACTTC | CASSSLRRDSYEQYF
TRBJ2-1 | 14 | NA | TRBD2 | TRBV7-2 | TGTGCCAGCAGCTTAGCGACCAATAGCGGGGAGCAGTTCTTC | CASSLATNSGEQFF
TRBJ2-5 | 14 | NA | TRBD1 | TRBV11-2 | TGTGCCAGCACCTTTATGGACAGGGAAGAGACCCAGTACTTC | CASTFMDREETQYF
TRBJ1-1 | 13 | NA | TRBD1 | TRBV12-3/TRBV12-4 | TGTGCCAGCAGAATCGACAGGGAAACTGAAGCTTTCTTT | CASRIDRETEAFF
TRBJ2-1 | 13 | NA | TRBD1 | TRBV7-2 | TGTGCCAGCAGCTCCTACAGGGGGCATGAGCAGTTCTTC | CASSSYRGHEQFF
TRBJ1-3 | 17 | NA | NA | TRBV9 | TGTGCCAGCAGCGTCTACGACAGTTCCGTCTCTGGAAACACCATATATTTT | CASSVYDSSVSGNTIYF
TRBJ2-1 | 17 | once | TRBD1 | TRBV27 | TGTGCCAGCAGTTTAGGGACAGCTTCTTTCTCCTACAATGAGCAGTTCTTC | CASSLGTASFSYNEQFF
TRBJ1-1 | 13 | NA | NA | TRBV27 | TGTGCCAGCAGTTTATCGACGGGGTCTGAAGCTTTCTTT | CASSLSTGSEAFF
TRBJ1-6 | 19 | few | NA | TRBV3-1/TRBV3-2 | TGTGCCAGCAGCCAAGAAAGGTCCGGGAGTAGGCCCTATAATTCACCCCTCCACTTT | CASSQERSGSRPYNSPLHF
TRBJ1-2 | 13 | NA | NA | TRBV19 | TGTGCCAGTAGATTGGGGGCGTCCTATGGCTACACCTTC | CASRLGASYGYTF
TRBJ2-2 | 13 | NA | TRBD1 | TRBV29-1 | TGCAGCGTTGGACAGGGTACGGACGGGGAGCTGTTTTTT | CSVGQGTDGELFF
TRBJ1-2 | 16 | once | TRBD1 | TRBV30 | TGTGCCTGGAGTGTACCGCGAGGAGGGGGCGCGGGGGGCTACACCTTC | CAWSVPRGGGAGGYTF
TRBJ2-3 | 15 | NA | TRBD2 | TRBV6-2/TRBV6-3 | TGTGCCAGCAGTTACATCCTCGGACTAGCAGATACGCAGTATTTT | CASSYILGLADTQYF
TRBJ1-2 | 15 | NA | NA | TRBV6-5 | TGTGCCAGCAGTTACTCAGGGGTCTCTAACTATGGCTACACCTTC | CASSYSGVSNYGYTF
TRBJ2-1 | 16 | NA | TRBD1 | TRBV5-1 | TGCGCCAGCAGCTTGGGGGACAGGGGTCGCTCTAGTGAGCAGTTCTTC | CASSLGDRGRSSEQFF
TRBJ2-1 | 18 | NA | NA | TRBV21-1 | TGTGCCAGCAGCACAGGACAGGGGGCTTGTTTCCCCCACAATGAGCAGTTCTTC | CASSTGQGACFPHNEQFF
TRBJ2-5 | 15 | NA | TRBD2 | TRBV13 | TGTGCCAGCAGCTCCCCGGGACTAGCGAAGGAGACCCAGTACTTC | CASSSPGLAKETQYF
TRBJ1-5 | 14 | NA | NA | TRBV10-2 | TGCGCCAGCAGTGGGACAGAGTTTTATCAGCCCCAGCATTTT | CASSGTEFYQPQHF